These 15 T cell receptor beta chains were all obtained from the same sample, sequenced in a study. MiXCR was run by TCRdb on the RT-PCR reads, yielding one entry per CDR3 protein. The data contain around 700,000 distinct CDR3 sequences, around 14% of them singletons. Material: memory CD4+ T cells from blood. The receptors shown here come from a female donor in good health, serving as a healthy control.

This clonotype showed up many times. The genes are TRBV20-1 and TRBJ2-1; unclear D gene. This CDR3 comprises 13 residues. V lost 7 bases, J lost 0 bases, and 10 bases lay in between. Germline V gene data show CDR1 as DFQATT and CDR2 as SNEGSKA (reference sequence). The CDR3 region has the DNA TGCAGTGAGCGAGGTAGCTCCTACAATGAGCAGTTCTTC. Its translation: CSERGSSYNEQFF.

This clonotype has just a few counts. The chain has TRBV7-9 and TRBJ2-7; D not certain. Germline V gene lookup returns CDR1 SEHNR and CDR2 FQNEAQ (reference sequence). The CDR3 is made up of 15 amino acids. Trimming took off 1 base at V and 3 bases at J, with 13 bases between the two ends. CDR3 coding DNA: TGTGCCAGCAGCTTAGGATCAGTACGGCACTACGAGCAGTACTTC. This encodes CASSLGSVRHYEQYF.

A few counts support this clonotype. The chain is built from TRBV7-2 and TRBJ1-2, with D hard to call. The CDR3 covers 15 residues. Germline V lookup: CDR1 SGHTA, CDR2 FQGNSA. The V gene lost 5 bases and the J gene lost 0 bases, with 13 bases spanning the gap. The CDR3 DNA reads as TGTGCCAGCAGCCCACAGCTGGGCGCTAACTATGGCTACACCTTC. It codes for CASSPQLGANYGYTF.

This clonotype has ten or more counts. The rearrangement joins TRBV10-3 to TRBJ1-1, with D perhaps TRBD1 (6 bases). CDR1 ENHRY and CDR2 SYGVKD come from the germline V gene. The length of the CDR3 is 15 residues. V lost 8 bases to trimming and J lost 1 base, with 17 bases between them. The CDR3 reads CAIGLQGPGNTEAFF. DNA of the CDR3: TGTGCCATCGGACTCCAGGGGCCCGGGAACACTGAAGCTTTCTTT.

This clonotype has ten or more counts. The chain recombines TRBV5-1 with TRBJ2-1, with 7 nucleotides matching TRBD2. The CDR3 runs 15 residues. V was clipped by 0 bases and J by 3 bases; unmatched bases: 3. CDR1 is SGHRS, CDR2 YFSETQ, per germline. CDR3 DNA: TGCGCCAGCAGCTTGGAGGGACTACACTACAATGAGCAGTTCTTC. Translation gives CASSLEGLHYNEQFF.

This clonotype was counted a few times. The chain has TRBV7-2 and TRBJ2-5; no reliable D call. Germline CDR1 SGHTA, CDR2 FQGNSA. The CDR3 runs 14 residues. Trimming shortened V by 3 bases and J by 2 bases, and 10 bases separated the two germline ends. CDR3: CASSLGMDQETQYF. The CDR3 coding sequence is TGTGCCAGCAGCTTGGGTATGGATCAAGAGACCCAGTACTTC.

This clonotype was counted between two and nine times. The rearrangement links TRBV27 to TRBJ1-1, with D perhaps matching TRBD1 (5 bases). The CDR3 has 13 amino acids. V was shortened by 6 bases and J by 9 bases, with 17 bases between the two germline ends. Per the germline V gene, CDR1 is MNHEY and CDR2 is SMNVEV (reference sequence). The CDR3 region is CASSQGASRKAFF. The CDR3 nucleotides are TGTGCCAGCAGCCAAGGGGCTAGTCGAAAAGCTTTCTTT.

This clonotype has at least ten counts. The J gene is TRBJ2-2, the V gene TRBV29-1, with 10 bases that match TRBD1. Germline trimming cut 6 bases from V and 5 bases from J; bases unmatched to any gene: 12. From germline, CDR1 is SQVTM and CDR2 ANQGSEA. The CDR3 contains 16 residues. CDR3 loop: CSVETGGAIKTGELFF. CDR3 nucleotides: TGCAGCGTCGAGACAGGGGGCGCGATAAAAACCGGGGAGCTGTTTTTT.

This clonotype occurred many times. The DNA of the CDR3 is TGTGCCAGCAGTTACATCGACAGTACCTACGAGCAGTACTTC. It encodes CASSYIDSTYEQYF. V is TRBV6-5 and J is TRBJ2-7, with D possibly matching TRBD1 (5 bases). This CDR3 spans 14 amino acids. V was cut by 2 bases and J by 2 bases, with 10 bases left in between. The V gene's germline CDR1 is MNHEY and CDR2 SVGAGI.

This clonotype appeared a few times. The chain couples TRBV28 to TRBJ2-5, with 8 bases aligning to TRBD1. CDR3 size: 16 residues. With 6 bases clipped from V and 4 bases from J, the junction kept 13 bases outside the gene matches. The germline V gene encodes CDR1 MDHEN and CDR2 SYDVKM. CDR3 loop: CASRRPGGLRIETQYF. As DNA, the CDR3 is TGTGCCAGCAGGAGACCAGGGGGCTTAAGAATAGAGACCCAGTACTTC. Based on the CDR3 plus reference TRBV28 and TRBJ2-5, the full variable domain is DVKVTQSSRYLVKRTGEKVFLECVQDMDHENMFWYRQDPGLGLRLIYFSYDVKMKEKGDIPEGYSVSREKKERFSLILESASTNQTSMYLCASRRPGGLRIETQYFGPGTRLLVL.

This chain uses TRBV27 with TRBJ2-1; tentative D call: TRBD1 (6 bases). The CDR3 is 15 amino acids. The V end lost 4 bases, the J end lost 4 bases, and 14 bases lay between the germline ends. Germline lookup yields CDR1 MNHEY and CDR2 SMNVEV (reference sequence). The CDR3 here is CASSWQGFDYNEQFF. The CDR3 bases are TGTGCCAGCAGTTGGCAGGGGTTCGATTACAATGAGCAGTTCTTC.

This chain uses TRBV20-1 with TRBJ2-7; D not resolved. V was pared by 0 bases and J by 3 bases, with 12 bases between. This CDR3 is 14 amino acids long. From germline, CDR1 is DFQATT and CDR2 SNEGSKA (reference sequence). CDR3 in amino acids: CSARDPIASYEQYF. Here the CDR3 DNA reads TGCAGTGCTAGAGATCCCATTGCCAGCTACGAGCAGTACTTC.

The chain recombines TRBV5-1 with TRBJ2-1; 13 bases match TRBD2. The J segment lost 7 bases and the V segment lost 2 bases, leaving 15 bases of the junction unmatched. Germline V CDR1 and CDR2: SGHRS, YFSETQ. This CDR3 has 19 residues. Here the CDR3 reads CASSFSGTSGIGNRNEQFF. CDR3 DNA sequence: TGCGCCAGCAGCTTTTCCGGGACTAGCGGGATTGGGAACAGAAATGAGCAGTTCTTC.

This clonotype occurred many times. V is TRBV20-1 and J is TRBJ2-7; D is ambiguous. The CDR3 runs 13 residues. V was clipped by 6 bases and J by 7 bases, with 19 bases between them. From germline, CDR1 is DFQATT and CDR2 SNEGSKA (reference sequence). The CDR3 sequence is CSAQQIEPREQYF. The DNA of the CDR3 is TGCAGTGCGCAGCAGATAGAGCCTCGGGAGCAGTACTTC.

In this sample, this clonotype turned up many times. The chain carries TRBV6-5 and TRBJ1-6, with D perhaps TRBD1 (6 bases). Germline V lookup: CDR1 MNHEY, CDR2 SVGAGI. V lost 4 bases, J lost 8 bases, and 15 bases lay in between. This CDR3 has 15 residues. The CDR3 DNA reads as TGTGCCAGCAGTTTTTTGGACAGCGTACATTCACCCCTCCACTTT. Encoded protein: CASSFLDSVHSPLHF.